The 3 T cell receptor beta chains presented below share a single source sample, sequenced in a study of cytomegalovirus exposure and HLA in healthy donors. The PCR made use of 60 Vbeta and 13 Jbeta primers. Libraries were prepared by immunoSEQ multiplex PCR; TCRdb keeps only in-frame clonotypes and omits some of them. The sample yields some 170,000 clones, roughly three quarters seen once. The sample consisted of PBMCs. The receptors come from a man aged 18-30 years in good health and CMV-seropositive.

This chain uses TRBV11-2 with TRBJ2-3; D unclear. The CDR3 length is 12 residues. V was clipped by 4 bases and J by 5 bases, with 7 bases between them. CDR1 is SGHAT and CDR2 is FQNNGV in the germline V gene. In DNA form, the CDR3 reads TGTGCCAGCAGCTACTCAGGAGATACGCAGTATTTT. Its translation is CASSYSGDTQYF.

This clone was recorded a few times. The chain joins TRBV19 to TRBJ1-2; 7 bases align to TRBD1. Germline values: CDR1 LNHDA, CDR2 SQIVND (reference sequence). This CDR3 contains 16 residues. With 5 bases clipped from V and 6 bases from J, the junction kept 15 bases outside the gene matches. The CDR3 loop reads CASSVRAQGIVHGYTF. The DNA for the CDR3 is TGTGCCAGTAGTGTGAGGGCACAGGGGATTGTTCATGGCTACACCTTC.

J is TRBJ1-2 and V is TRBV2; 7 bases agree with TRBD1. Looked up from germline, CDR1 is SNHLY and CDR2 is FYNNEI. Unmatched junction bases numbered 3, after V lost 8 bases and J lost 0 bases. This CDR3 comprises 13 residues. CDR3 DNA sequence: TGTGCCAGCTCGCAGGGGGCTAACTATGGCTACACCTTC. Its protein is CASSQGANYGYTF.